This T cell receptor beta chain emerged from a study of T cell repertoires in cytomegalovirus infection. TCRdb reanalysed the reads using MiXCR and keeps one entry per CDR3 protein. The sample contains about 890,000 distinct CDR3 sequences, around 29% of which appear only once. A word on this clonotype: Its target is not known.

The CDR3 has 15 amino acids. V was trimmed by 4 bases and J by 6 bases, leaving 17 bases between them. The V gene's germline CDR1 is SGHNT and CDR2 YYREEE (reference sequence). The V and J genes are TRBV5-4 and TRBJ2-1; no firm D call. The origin of this receptor is a human donor in good health (CMV status not recorded). Some clones in this sample may be carry-over from other donors' samples. Sequencing was performed on cultured CD8+ T cells from PBMCs, taken from culture after CMV antigen stimulation. The CDR3 spells CASSLSREWGNEQFF. CDR3 nucleotides: TGTGCCAGCAGCCTCTCAAGAGAATGGGGCAATGAGCAGTTCTTC. Full variable domain (remainder filled in from reference TRBV5-4 and TRBJ2-1): ETGVTQSPTHLIKTRGQQVTLRCSSQSGHNTVSWYQQALGQGPQFIFQYYREEENGRGNFPPRFSGLQFPNYSSELNVNALELDDSALYLCASSLSREWGNEQFFGPGTRLTVL.